This passage covers 9 T cell receptor beta chains from one sample sequenced in a study of PD-L1 blockade in urothelial cancer. Time point: peripheral blood 6 weeks after treatment start. Some clones are missing from TCRdb's copy, which holds only in-frame ones; the method was immunoSEQ multiplex PCR. This repertoire shows 40,000 to 50,000 clones, 86% found once; its top ten account for about 10%. Here the sequenced sample was PBMCs, taken around atezolizumab (anti-PD-L1) treatment. Receptors were obtained from a man aged 60-69 years with urothelial cancer.

V gene TRBV6-5 combines with J gene TRBJ2-3; 10 bases map to TRBD2. This CDR3 is built from 15 residues. The V gene's germline CDR1 is MNHEY and CDR2 SVGAGI. The V and J ends lost 5 bases and 1 base, in that order; junction bases with no gene match: 3. Here the CDR3 DNA reads TGTGCCAGCAGTGCCAGCGGGGGGGGCACAGATACGCAGTATTTT. Translating gives CASSASGGGTDTQYF.

This clone was seen only a few times. V usage is TRBV6-6 and J usage is TRBJ2-7, with 7 bases identical to TRBD1. V trimming: 6 bases; J trimming: 2 bases; junction bases outside the gene matches: 4. The CDR3 sequence is 13 residues long. Germline V gives CDR1 MNHNY, CDR2 SVGAGI (reference sequence). The CDR3 nucleotides are TGTGCCAGCAGCCAGGGACAGACCTACGAGCAGTACTTC. The encoded protein is CASSQGQTYEQYF.

The rearrangement joins TRBV18 to TRBJ2-7, with 10 bases fitting TRBD1. CDR1 is KGHSH and CDR2 is LQKENI in the germline V gene. The CDR3 has 15 amino acids. With V trimmed by 3 bases and J by 2 bases, 4 bases remained unmatched. CDR3 region: CASSPRDRGPYEQYF. Here the CDR3 DNA reads TGTGCCAGCTCACCCAGGGACAGGGGACCCTACGAGCAGTACTTC.

The gene calls are TRBV4-3 and TRBJ2-1; 7 positions match TRBD2. V lost 4 bases and J lost 7; bases outside the gene matches: 10. Germline CDR1 and CDR2: LGHNA and YSLEER. The CDR3 spans 15 residues. The CDR3 loop is CASSPGRGPGNEQFF. CDR3 DNA sequence: TGCGCCAGCAGCCCGGGGAGGGGACCCGGGAATGAGCAGTTCTTC.

J is TRBJ2-3 and V is TRBV7-2, with a weak D call TRBD2 (7 bases). This CDR3 is 16 amino acids long. Trimming left V 4 bases short and J 4 bases short, with 18 bases between. Per the germline V gene, CDR1 is SGHTA and CDR2 is FQGNSA. This chain's CDR3 is CASSSLLGGGSDTQYF. The CDR3 nucleotides are TGTGCCAGCAGCTCGCTCTTAGGGGGGGGATCAGATACGCAGTATTTT.

The chain combines TRBV9 with TRBJ2-7; 13 bases are shared with TRBD2. CDR1 is SGDLS, CDR2 YYNGEE, per germline. The V and J ends lost 4 bases and 1 base, in that order; junction bases with no gene match: 11. The length of the CDR3 is 18 residues. CDR3 residues: CASSPRMGLAGISYEQYF. In DNA, the CDR3 is TGTGCCAGCAGCCCTCGAATGGGACTAGCGGGGATTTCCTACGAGCAGTACTTC. The full variable domain, with the rest looked up from reference TRBV9 and TRBJ2-7, is DSGVTQTPKHLITATGQRVTLRCSPRSGDLSVYWYQQSLDQGLQFLIQYYNGEERAKGNILERFSAQQFPDLHSELNLSSLELGDSALYFCASSPRMGLAGISYEQYFGPGTRLTVT.

V and J are TRBV30 and TRBJ1-2, with D perhaps matching TRBD1 (6 bases). Germline CDR1 and CDR2: GTSNPN and SVGIG (reference sequence). This CDR3 comprises 15 residues. The ends were cut back, 5 bases at V and 3 bases at J, with 19 bases in the middle. The CDR3 nucleotides read TGTGCCTGGGGCCGGCCGCAGGGGCGCCACTATGGCTACACCTTC. It translates to CAWGRPQGRHYGYTF.

The chain couples TRBV7-6 to TRBJ1-5; 9 bases line up with TRBD1. V was clipped by 3 bases and J by 5 bases; unmatched bases: 2. Germline CDR1 reads SGHVS; CDR2 reads FNYEAQ. CDR3 size: 14 residues. The CDR3 here is CASSLTGGDQPQHF. CDR3 coding DNA: TGTGCCAGCAGCTTGACAGGGGGTGATCAGCCCCAGCATTTT.

This clone turned up a few times. CDR3 residues: CASSQGQGGYTIYF. Written as DNA, the CDR3 is TGTGCCAGCAGCCAGGGACAGGGTGGCTACACCATATATTTT. The rearrangement joins TRBV7-3 to TRBJ1-3; 9 nucleotides match TRBD1. CDR1 is SGHTA, CDR2 FQGTGA, per germline. The trim removed 5 bases at V and 8 bases at J, leaving 7 bases unmatched. CDR3 length: 14 amino acids.